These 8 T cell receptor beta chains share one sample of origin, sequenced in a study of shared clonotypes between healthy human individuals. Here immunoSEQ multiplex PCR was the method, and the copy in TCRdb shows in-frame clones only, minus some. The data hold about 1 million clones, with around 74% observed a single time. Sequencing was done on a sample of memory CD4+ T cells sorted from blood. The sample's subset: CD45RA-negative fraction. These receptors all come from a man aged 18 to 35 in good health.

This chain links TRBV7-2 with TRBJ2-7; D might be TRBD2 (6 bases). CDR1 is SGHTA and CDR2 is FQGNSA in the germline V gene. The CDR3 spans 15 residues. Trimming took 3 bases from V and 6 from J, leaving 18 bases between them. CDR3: CASSFSGAGRSEQYF. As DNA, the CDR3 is TGTGCCAGCAGCTTTAGCGGAGCCGGACGCAGCGAGCAGTACTTC.

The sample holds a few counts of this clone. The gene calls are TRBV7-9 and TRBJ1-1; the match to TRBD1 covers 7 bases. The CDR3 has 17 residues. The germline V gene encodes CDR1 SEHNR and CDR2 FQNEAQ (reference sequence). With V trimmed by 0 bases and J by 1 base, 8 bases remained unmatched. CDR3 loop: CASSLARDGTANTEAFF. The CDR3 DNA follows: TGTGCCAGCAGCTTAGCCCGTGACGGGACAGCGAACACTGAAGCTTTCTTT.

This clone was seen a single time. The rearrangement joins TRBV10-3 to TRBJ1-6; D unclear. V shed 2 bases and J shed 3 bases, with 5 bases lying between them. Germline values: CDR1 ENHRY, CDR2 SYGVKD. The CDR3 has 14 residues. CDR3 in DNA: TGTGCCATCAGTGAGCGGGGCTATAATTCACCCCTCCACTTT. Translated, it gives CAISERGYNSPLHF.

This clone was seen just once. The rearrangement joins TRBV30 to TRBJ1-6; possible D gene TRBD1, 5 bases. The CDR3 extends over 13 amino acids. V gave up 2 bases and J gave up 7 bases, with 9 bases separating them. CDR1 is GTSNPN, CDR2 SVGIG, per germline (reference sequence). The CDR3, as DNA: TGTGCCTGGAGTCAACCAGGGAATTCACCCCTCCACTTT. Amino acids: CAWSQPGNSPLHF.

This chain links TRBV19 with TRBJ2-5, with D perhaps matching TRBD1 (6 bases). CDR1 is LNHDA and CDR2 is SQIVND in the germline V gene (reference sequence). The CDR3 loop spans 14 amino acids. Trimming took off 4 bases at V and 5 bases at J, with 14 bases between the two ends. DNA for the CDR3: TGTGCCAGTAGTACGGGACAACCCAGGGAGACCCAGTACTTC. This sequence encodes CASSTGQPRETQYF.

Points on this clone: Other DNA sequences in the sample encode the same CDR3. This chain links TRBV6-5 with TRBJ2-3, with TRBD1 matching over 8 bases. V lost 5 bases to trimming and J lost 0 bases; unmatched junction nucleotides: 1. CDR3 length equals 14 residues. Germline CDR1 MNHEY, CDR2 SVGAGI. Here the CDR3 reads CASSGQGSTDTQYF. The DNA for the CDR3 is TGTGCCAGCAGTGGACAGGGTAGCACAGATACGCAGTATTTT.

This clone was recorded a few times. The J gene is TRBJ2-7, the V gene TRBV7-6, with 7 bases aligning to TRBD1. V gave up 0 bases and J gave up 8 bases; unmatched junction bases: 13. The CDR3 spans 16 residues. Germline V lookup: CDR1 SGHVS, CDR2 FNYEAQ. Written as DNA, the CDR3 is TGTGCCAGCAGCTTAGCGAGACAGGGCATCTCCTTGAAGCAGTACTTC. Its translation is CASSLARQGISLKQYF.

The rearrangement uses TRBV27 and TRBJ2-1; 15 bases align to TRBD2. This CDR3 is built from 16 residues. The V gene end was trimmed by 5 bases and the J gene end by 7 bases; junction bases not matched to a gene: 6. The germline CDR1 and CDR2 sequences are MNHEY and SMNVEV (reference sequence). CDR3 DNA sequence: TGTGCCAGCAGTGAGGGACTAGCGGGAGGTGAAAATGAGCAGTTCTTC. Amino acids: CASSEGLAGGENEQFF.